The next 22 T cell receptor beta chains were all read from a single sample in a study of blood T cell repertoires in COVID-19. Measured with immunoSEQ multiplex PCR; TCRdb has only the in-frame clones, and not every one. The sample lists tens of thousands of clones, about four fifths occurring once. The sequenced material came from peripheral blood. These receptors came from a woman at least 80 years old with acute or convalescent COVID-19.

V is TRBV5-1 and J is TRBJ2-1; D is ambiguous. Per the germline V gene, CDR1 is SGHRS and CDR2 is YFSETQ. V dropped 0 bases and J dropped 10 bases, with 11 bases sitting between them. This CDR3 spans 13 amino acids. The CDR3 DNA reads TGCGCCAGCAGCTTGGAGGTTGCCGGGGAGCAGTTCTTC. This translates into CASSLEVAGEQFF. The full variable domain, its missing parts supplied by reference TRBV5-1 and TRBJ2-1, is KAGVTQTPRYLIKTRGQQVTLSCSPISGHRSVSWYQQTPGQGLQFLFEYFSETQRNKGNFPGRFSGRQFSNSRSEMNVSTLELGDSALYLCASSLEVAGEQFFGPGTRLTVL.

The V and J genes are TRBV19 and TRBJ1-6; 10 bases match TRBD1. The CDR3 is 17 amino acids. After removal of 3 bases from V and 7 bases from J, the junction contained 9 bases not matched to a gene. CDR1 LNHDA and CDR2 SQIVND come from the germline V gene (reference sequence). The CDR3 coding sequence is TGTGCCAGTAGTATGGGACAGGGGCCATGGGAAAATTCACCCCTCCACTTT. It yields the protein CASSMGQGPWENSPLHF. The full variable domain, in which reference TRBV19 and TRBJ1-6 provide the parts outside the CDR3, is DGGITQSPKYLFRKEGQNVTLSCEQNLNHDAMYWYRQDPGQGLRLIYYSQIVNDFQKGDIAEGYSVSREKKESFPLTVTSAQKNPTAFYLCASSMGQGPWENSPLHFGNGTRLTVT.

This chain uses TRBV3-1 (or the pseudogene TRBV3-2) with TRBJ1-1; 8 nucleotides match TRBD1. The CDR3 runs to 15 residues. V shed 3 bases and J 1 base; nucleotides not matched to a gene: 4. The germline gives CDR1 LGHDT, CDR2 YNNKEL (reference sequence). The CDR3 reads CASSQEGTGNTEAFF. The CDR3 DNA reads TGTGCCAGCAGCCAGGAGGGGACAGGGAACACTGAAGCTTTCTTT.

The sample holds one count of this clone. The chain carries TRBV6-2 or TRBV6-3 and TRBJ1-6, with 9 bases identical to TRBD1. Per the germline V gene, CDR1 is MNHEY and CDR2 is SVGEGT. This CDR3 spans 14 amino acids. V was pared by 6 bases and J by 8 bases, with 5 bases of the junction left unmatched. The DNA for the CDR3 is TGTGCCAGCAGCGTGACAGGGGGATATTCACCCCTCCACTTT. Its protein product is CASSVTGGYSPLHF.

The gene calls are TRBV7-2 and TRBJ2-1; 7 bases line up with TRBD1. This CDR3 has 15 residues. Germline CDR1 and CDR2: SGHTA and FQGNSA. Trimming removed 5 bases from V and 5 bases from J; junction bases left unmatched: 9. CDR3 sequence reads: CASSISGQLNNEQFF. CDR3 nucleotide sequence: TGTGCCAGCAGCATTTCGGGACAGCTGAACAATGAGCAGTTCTTC.

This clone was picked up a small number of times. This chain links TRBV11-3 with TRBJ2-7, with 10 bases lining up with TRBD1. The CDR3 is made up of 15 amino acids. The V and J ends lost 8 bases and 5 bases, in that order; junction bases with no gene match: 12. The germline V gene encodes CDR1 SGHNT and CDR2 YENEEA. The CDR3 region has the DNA TGTGCCAGCTCCTTCGCCGGGACAGGGGTCCACGAGCAGTACTTC. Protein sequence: CASSFAGTGVHEQYF.

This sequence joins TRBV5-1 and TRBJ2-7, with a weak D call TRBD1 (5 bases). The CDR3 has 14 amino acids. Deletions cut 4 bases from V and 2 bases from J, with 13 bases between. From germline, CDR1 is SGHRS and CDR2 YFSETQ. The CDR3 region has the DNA TGCGCCAGCAGCCCGGCAGGGCCCCCCTACGAGCAGTACTTC. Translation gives CASSPAGPPYEQYF.

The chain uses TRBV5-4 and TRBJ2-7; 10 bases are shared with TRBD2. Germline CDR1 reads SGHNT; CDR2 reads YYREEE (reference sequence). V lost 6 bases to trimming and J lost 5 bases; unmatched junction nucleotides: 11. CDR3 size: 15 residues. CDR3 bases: TGTGCCAGCACCAGGATAGCGGGAGGAATCGACGAGCAGTACTTC. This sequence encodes CASTRIAGGIDEQYF.

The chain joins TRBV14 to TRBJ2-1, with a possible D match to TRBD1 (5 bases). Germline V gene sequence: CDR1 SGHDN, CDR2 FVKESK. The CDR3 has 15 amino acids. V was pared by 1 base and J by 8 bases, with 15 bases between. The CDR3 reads CASSQGMHKGDEQFF. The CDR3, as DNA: TGTGCCAGCAGCCAAGGCATGCACAAAGGGGATGAGCAGTTCTTC.

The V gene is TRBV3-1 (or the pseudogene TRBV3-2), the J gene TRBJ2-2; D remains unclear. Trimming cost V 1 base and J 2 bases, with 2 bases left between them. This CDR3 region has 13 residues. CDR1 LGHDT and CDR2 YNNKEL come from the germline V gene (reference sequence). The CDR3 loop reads CASSQVNTGELFF. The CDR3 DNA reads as TGTGCCAGCAGCCAAGTAAACACCGGGGAGCTGTTTTTT.

The CDR3 DNA follows: TGTGCCAGCAGCTCTAGCGGGGGGTACAATGAGCAGTTCTTC. This encodes CASSSSGGYNEQFF. V usage is TRBV7-3 and J usage is TRBJ2-1; 11 bases map to TRBD2. Trimming at V came to 4 bases and at J to 4 bases, leaving 0 bases not matched to a gene. CDR1 is SGHTA, CDR2 FQGTGA, per germline. The CDR3 runs 14 residues.

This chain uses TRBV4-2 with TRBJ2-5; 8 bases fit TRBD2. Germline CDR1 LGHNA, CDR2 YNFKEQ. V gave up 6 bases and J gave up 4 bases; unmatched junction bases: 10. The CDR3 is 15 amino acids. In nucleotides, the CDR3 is TGTGCCAGCAGTCTCCAGCGGGAGTATAGAGAGACCCAGTACTTC. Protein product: CASSLQREYRETQYF.

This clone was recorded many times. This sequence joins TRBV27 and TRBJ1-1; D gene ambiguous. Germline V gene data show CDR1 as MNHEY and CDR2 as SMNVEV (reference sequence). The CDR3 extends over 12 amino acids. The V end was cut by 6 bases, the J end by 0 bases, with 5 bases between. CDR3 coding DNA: TGTGCCAGCAGATCCTTGAACACTGAAGCTTTCTTT. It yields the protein CASRSLNTEAFF.

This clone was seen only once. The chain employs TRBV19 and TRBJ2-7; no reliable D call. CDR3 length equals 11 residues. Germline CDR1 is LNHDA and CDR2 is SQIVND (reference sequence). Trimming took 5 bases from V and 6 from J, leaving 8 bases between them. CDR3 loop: CASSFNSEQYF. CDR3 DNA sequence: TGTGCCAGTAGTTTTAACAGCGAGCAGTACTTC.

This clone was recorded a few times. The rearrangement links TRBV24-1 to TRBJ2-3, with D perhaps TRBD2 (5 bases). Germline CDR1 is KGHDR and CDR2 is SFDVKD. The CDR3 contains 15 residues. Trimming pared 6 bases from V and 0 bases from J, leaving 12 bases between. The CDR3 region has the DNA TGTGCCACCAGTCCACCGGGGTTCAGCACAGATACGCAGTATTTT. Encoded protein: CATSPPGFSTDTQYF.

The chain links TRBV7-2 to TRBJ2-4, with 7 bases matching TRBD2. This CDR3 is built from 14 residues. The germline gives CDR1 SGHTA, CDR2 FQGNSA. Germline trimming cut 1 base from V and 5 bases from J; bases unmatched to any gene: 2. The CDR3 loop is CASSLGLAENIQYF. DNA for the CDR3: TGTGCCAGCAGCTTAGGGCTAGCGGAAAACATTCAGTACTTC.

The CDR3 nucleotides read TGTGCCAGCAGCCCTCCAGCGGGTCGGGAGCAGTACTTC. Translated: CASSPPAGREQYF. J is TRBJ2-7 and V is TRBV5-8, with a possible D match to TRBD2 (6 bases). The germline CDR1 and CDR2 sequences are SGHTS and YDEGEE. CDR3 size: 13 residues. The V end lost 4 bases, the J end lost 7 bases, and 15 bases lay between the germline ends.

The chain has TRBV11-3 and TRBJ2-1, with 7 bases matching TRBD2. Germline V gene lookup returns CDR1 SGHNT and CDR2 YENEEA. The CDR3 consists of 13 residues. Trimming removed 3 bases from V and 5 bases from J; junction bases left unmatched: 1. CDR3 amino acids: CASSLSGDNEQFF. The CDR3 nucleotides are TGTGCCAGCAGCTTGAGCGGGGACAATGAGCAGTTCTTC.

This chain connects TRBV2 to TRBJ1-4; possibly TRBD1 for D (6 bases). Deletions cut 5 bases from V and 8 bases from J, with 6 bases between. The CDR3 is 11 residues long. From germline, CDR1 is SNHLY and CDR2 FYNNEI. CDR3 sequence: CASSQGEKLFF. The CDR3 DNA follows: TGTGCCAGCAGTCAGGGGGAAAAACTGTTTTTT.

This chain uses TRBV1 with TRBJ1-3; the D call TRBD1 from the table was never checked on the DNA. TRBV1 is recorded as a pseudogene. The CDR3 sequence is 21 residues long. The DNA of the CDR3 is TGCACCAGCAGCCAAGAAGCCCTCCGGGACAGGGTATCTCCCCCTGGAAACACCATATATTTT. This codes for CTSSQEALRDRVSPPGNTIYF.

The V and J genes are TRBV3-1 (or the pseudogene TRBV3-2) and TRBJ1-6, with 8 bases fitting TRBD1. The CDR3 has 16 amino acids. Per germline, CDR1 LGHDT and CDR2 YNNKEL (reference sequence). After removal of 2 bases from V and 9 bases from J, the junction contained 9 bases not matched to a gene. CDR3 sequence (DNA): TGTGCCAGCAGCCAATTAAGATTGGACAGGGCTTCACCCCTCCACTTT. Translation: CASSQLRLDRASPLHF.

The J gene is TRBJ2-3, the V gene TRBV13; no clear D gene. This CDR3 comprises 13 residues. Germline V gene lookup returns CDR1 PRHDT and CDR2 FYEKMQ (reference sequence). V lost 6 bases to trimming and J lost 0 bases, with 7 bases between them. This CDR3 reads CASSLSSTDTQYF. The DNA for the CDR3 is TGTGCCAGCAGTTTATCTAGCACAGATACGCAGTATTTT.